This TCR beta chain is from a study of shared clonotypes between healthy human individuals. Some clones are missing from TCRdb's copy, which holds only in-frame ones; the method was immunoSEQ multiplex PCR. The data hold about 2.3 million clones, with approximately 93% observed a single time. Each donor was a Caucasian adult residing in Nashville, Tennessee. The clonotype originates from a man between 18 and 29 years old in good health. Some clones in this sample may be carry-over from other donors' samples. Sequencing was performed on naive CD4+ T cells from PBMCs. The subset denotes: CD45RA+ positively selected.

This chain's CDR3 is CASSLAPGLFNEQFF. CDR3 sequence (DNA): TGCGCCAGCAGCCTTGCCCCGGGACTTTTCAATGAGCAGTTCTTC. The chain uses TRBV4-1 and TRBJ2-1, with a tentative D call TRBD2 (6 bases). Germline-derived CDR1 and CDR2 are MGHRA and YSYEKL. Trimming removed 4 bases from V and 6 bases from J, with 16 bases in between. The CDR3 totals 15 residues.